One sample yielded the 18 T cell receptor beta chains listed below, sequenced in a study of cytomegalovirus exposure and HLA in healthy donors. In the PCR, 60 Vbeta and 13 Jbeta primers were used. Sequencing was performed with immunoSEQ multiplex PCR; in TCRdb, only in-frame clones are kept and a portion is missing. The table has over 75,000 clones, roughly 80% seen once. Sequenced material: PBMCs. Receptors were obtained from an older woman in good health and CMV-seronegative.

This sequence joins TRBV12-5 and TRBJ2-7, with TRBD2 as a possible D gene (5 bases). The CDR3 consists of 13 residues. CDR1 is LGHNT, CDR2 FRNRAP, per germline. Trimming removed 5 bases at V and 4 bases at J, with 12 bases between. The CDR3 DNA follows: TGTGCTAGTGGTATCTCGGGAATGTACGAGCAGTACTTC. Its protein is CASGISGMYEQYF.

The J gene is TRBJ2-1, the V gene TRBV5-6; 7 bases agree with TRBD2. Unmatched junction bases numbered 16, after V lost 6 bases and J lost 4 bases. The CDR3 has 17 amino acids. CDR1 SGHDT and CDR2 YYEEEE come from the germline V gene. CDR3 sequence: CASTLDGRELVYNEQFF. In DNA form, the CDR3 reads TGTGCCAGCACCCTGGATGGGCGGGAGCTCGTTTACAATGAGCAGTTCTTC.

CDR3 loop: CASSLDYTGANVLTF. CDR3 DNA sequence: TGTGCCAGCAGCTTAGATTATACTGGGGCCAACGTCCTGACTTTC. The genes are TRBV7-2 and TRBJ2-6; no clear D. The ends were cut back, 1 base at V and 2 bases at J, with 6 bases in the middle. Germline V gene lookup returns CDR1 SGHTA and CDR2 FQGNSA. This CDR3 has 15 residues.

This clone came up once. CDR3 nucleotide sequence: TGTGCCAGCAGCAAAGCTAGCGGGACGGGTTTAATGCAGTACTTC. Translation gives CASSKASGTGLMQYF. The chain links TRBV7-2 to TRBJ2-7; TRBD2 matches 9 bases. J lost 9 bases, V lost 5 bases, and 14 bases had no gene match. The CDR3 covers 15 residues. Germline V lookup: CDR1 SGHTA, CDR2 FQGNSA.

A few counts support this clone. The chain employs TRBV27 and TRBJ2-3, with 9 bases identical to TRBD2. Trimming removed 3 bases from V and 4 bases from J; junction bases left unmatched: 5. The CDR3 covers 15 residues. Germline loops: CDR1 MNHEY, CDR2 SMNVEV (reference sequence). This CDR3 is CASSLGLAGPDTQYF. The CDR3 nucleotides are TGTGCCAGCAGTTTGGGGCTAGCGGGGCCAGATACGCAGTATTTT.

The rearrangement uses TRBV25-1 and TRBJ2-7; 7 positions agree with TRBD2. This CDR3 spans 14 amino acids. Trimming cost V 3 bases and J 6 bases; bases outside gene matches: 8. Germline V gene sequence: CDR1 MGHDK, CDR2 SYGVNS. CDR3 region: CASSDKLTSSEQYF. Here the CDR3 DNA reads TGTGCCAGCAGTGATAAGTTGACTAGCAGCGAGCAGTACTTC.

This clone was picked up a small number of times. The chain recombines TRBV5-1 with TRBJ2-1, with a weak D call TRBD2 (6 bases). The germline V gene encodes CDR1 SGHRS and CDR2 YFSETQ. Trimming shortened V by 0 bases and J by 8 bases, and 6 bases separated the two germline ends. There are 12 residues in the CDR3. In DNA, the CDR3 is TGCGCCAGCAGCTTGGTAGCGGATGAGCAGTTCTTC. It is translated as CASSLVADEQFF. Complete variable domain (other parts from reference TRBV5-1 and TRBJ2-1): KAGVTQTPRYLIKTRGQQVTLSCSPISGHRSVSWYQQTPGQGLQFLFEYFSETQRNKGNFPGRFSGRQFSNSRSEMNVSTLELGDSALYLCASSLVADEQFFGPGTRLTVL.

This chain links TRBV28 with TRBJ2-3; 8 positions agree with TRBD2. Per the germline V gene, CDR1 is MDHEN and CDR2 is SYDVKM. The CDR3 totals 15 residues. J was trimmed by 6 bases and V by 6 bases; bases with no gene match: 11. CDR3 sequence reads: CASSSLAGSGDTQYF. In DNA form, the CDR3 reads TGTGCCAGCAGCTCCTTAGCGGGAAGTGGGGATACGCAGTATTTT.

V usage is TRBV5-6 and J usage is TRBJ1-6; D is uncertain. The germline V gene has CDR1 SGHDT and CDR2 YYEEEE. CDR3 length: 16 residues. Between the trimmed V and J ends, which lost 2 bases and 0 bases, there was a span of 9 bases. The chain's CDR3 is CASSFSPGSYNSPLHF. The CDR3 DNA is TGTGCCAGCAGCTTTTCTCCGGGCTCCTATAATTCACCCCTCCACTTT. The variable domain in full, completed from reference TRBV5-6 and TRBJ1-6, reads DAGVTQSPTHLIKTRGQQVTLRCSPKSGHDTVSWYQQALGQGPQFIFQYYEEEERQRGNFPDRFSGHQFPNYSSELNVNALLLGDSALYLCASSFSPGSYNSPLHFGNGTRLTVT.

The rearrangement uses TRBV29-1 and TRBJ2-7; 8 bases are a match to TRBD1. The ends lost 4 bases at V and 3 bases at J; junction bases unmatched: 5. There are 13 residues in the CDR3. Germline CDR1 SQVTM, CDR2 ANQGSEA. CDR3 loop: CSVGTGTDYEQYF. CDR3 nucleotides: TGCAGCGTTGGGACAGGGACCGACTACGAGCAGTACTTC.

The chain couples TRBV7-2 to TRBJ1-2, with TRBD1 as a possible D gene (5 bases). Trimming took 5 bases from V and 6 from J, leaving 13 bases between them. Germline CDR1 SGHTA, CDR2 FQGNSA. The CDR3 is 13 amino acids. The CDR3 nucleotides read TGTGCCAGCAGCCATGGGGGAGGTAATGGCTACACCTTC. Residues: CASSHGGGNGYTF.

The J gene is TRBJ1-1, the V gene TRBV10-1; 7 nucleotides line up with TRBD1. Germline CDR1 and CDR2: WNHNN and SYGVQD (reference sequence). This CDR3 spans 16 amino acids. The junction had 9 bases not matched to a gene; V was cut back by 4 bases and J by 1 base. CDR3 nucleotide sequence: TGCGCCAGCAGTGTCCAGACAGGGCTCGGGAACACTGAAGCTTTCTTT. This encodes CASSVQTGLGNTEAFF.

The chain employs TRBV15 and TRBJ2-7; TRBD1 matches at 8 bases. This CDR3 is 16 amino acids long. With 2 bases clipped from V and 4 bases from J, the junction kept 10 bases outside the gene matches. CDR1 is LNHNV, CDR2 YYDKDF, per germline (reference sequence). The CDR3 bases are TGTGCCACCAGCAGATATGGACAGGGCACCCAATACGAGCAGTACTTC. The encoded protein is CATSRYGQGTQYEQYF.

This sequence joins TRBV30 and TRBJ1-5; the match to TRBD1 covers 7 bases. The V gene end was trimmed by 5 bases and the J gene end by 6 bases; junction bases not matched to a gene: 7. CDR3 length: 13 residues. The germline gives CDR1 GTSNPN, CDR2 SVGIG (reference sequence). CDR3 nucleotide sequence: TGTGCCTGGTGTAGGGGGCAGGGTCAGCCCCAGCATTTT. Protein: CAWCRGQGQPQHF.

This sequence joins TRBV5-1 and TRBJ2-7; tentative D call: TRBD2 (5 bases). V was pared by 4 bases and J by 0 bases, with 8 bases between. Germline V gene data show CDR1 as SGHRS and CDR2 as YFSETQ. The CDR3 is made up of 13 amino acids. The CDR3 loop reads CASSGAVSYEQYF. CDR3 sequence (DNA): TGCGCCAGCAGCGGAGCGGTCTCCTACGAGCAGTACTTC.

This sequence joins TRBV11-2 and TRBJ2-2; 9 bases fit TRBD1. J was trimmed by 4 bases and V by 3 bases; bases with no gene match: 0. Germline CDR1 reads SGHAT; CDR2 reads FQNNGV. The CDR3 length is 14 residues. The chain's CDR3 is CASSLTGGTGELFF. The CDR3 nucleotides are TGTGCCAGCAGCTTGACAGGGGGCACCGGGGAGCTGTTTTTT.

V and J are TRBV6-5 and TRBJ1-2; 7 bases align to TRBD1. V lost 7 bases and J lost 8; bases outside the gene matches: 13. CDR3 length equals 14 residues. Germline-derived CDR1 and CDR2 are MNHEY and SVGAGI. DNA for the CDR3: TGTGCCAGCACCAAAGATCGACAGGGAACGGGCTACACCTTC. Amino acid sequence: CASTKDRQGTGYTF.

The CDR3 protein is CSVERGHGTEAFF. CDR3 in DNA: TGCAGCGTTGAGAGGGGGCACGGCACTGAAGCTTTCTTT. The rearrangement uses TRBV29-1 and TRBJ1-1, with 7 nucleotides matching TRBD1. CDR3 length equals 13 residues. V was clipped by 3 bases and J by 4 bases; unmatched bases: 5. Germline-derived CDR1 and CDR2 are SQVTM and ANQGSEA.